This T cell receptor (beta chain) was sequenced during a study of blood T cell repertoires in COVID-19. The CDR3 contains 12 residues. V gave up 5 bases and J gave up 6 bases, with 8 bases separating them. CDR1 and CDR2 from the germline V gene are SGHAT and FQNNGV. Clones were sequenced by immunoSEQ multiplex PCR, and TCRdb holds only the in-frame ones, with some missing. The data contain about 390,000 clones, about 90% of them seen just once; the ten biggest clones take up approximately 2.4%. This clone was observed a single time. The receptor was derived from a woman aged 55-70 years with COVID-19, enrolled during active disease. Sequenced input: peripheral blood. The chain links TRBV11-2 to TRBJ2-1; D is ambiguous. The CDR3: CASSVGGNEQFF. CDR3 nucleotides: TGTGCCAGCAGCGTTGGCGGCAATGAGCAGTTCTTC.